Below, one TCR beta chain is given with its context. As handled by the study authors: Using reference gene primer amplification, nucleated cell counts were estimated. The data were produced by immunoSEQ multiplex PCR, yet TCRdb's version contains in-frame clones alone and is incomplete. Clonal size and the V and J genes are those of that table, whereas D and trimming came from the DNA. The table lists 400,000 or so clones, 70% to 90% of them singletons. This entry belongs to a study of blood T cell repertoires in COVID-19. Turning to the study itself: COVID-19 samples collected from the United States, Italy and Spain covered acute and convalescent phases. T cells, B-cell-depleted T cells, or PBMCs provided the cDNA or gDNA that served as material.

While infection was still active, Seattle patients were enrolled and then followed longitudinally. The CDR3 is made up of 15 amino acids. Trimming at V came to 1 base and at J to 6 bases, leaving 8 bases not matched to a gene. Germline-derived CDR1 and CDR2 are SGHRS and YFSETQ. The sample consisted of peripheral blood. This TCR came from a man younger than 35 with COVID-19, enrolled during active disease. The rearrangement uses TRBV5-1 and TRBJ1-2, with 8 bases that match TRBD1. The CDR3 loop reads CASSLLGTGENGYTF. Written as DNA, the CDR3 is TGCGCCAGCAGCTTGTTGGGGACAGGCGAAAATGGCTACACCTTC.